These 18 T cell receptor beta chains came from one sample sequenced in a study of shared clonotypes between healthy human individuals. Generated by immunoSEQ multiplex PCR, the TCRdb table keeps only in-frame clones and is missing some. Altogether a few hundred thousand clones are present, around 67% being singletons, with the ten largest covering over 9.5%. The specimen sequenced was memory CD4+ T cells sorted from blood. Noted subset: CD45RA-negative fraction. The receptors were sampled from a man aged 25-40 years in good health.

The V gene is TRBV19, the J gene TRBJ2-5, with TRBD1 matching 7 bases. CDR3 length: 13 amino acids. Germline V gives CDR1 LNHDA, CDR2 SQIVND (reference sequence). The J segment lost 7 bases and the V segment lost 7 bases, leaving 9 bases of the junction unmatched. The CDR3 loop is CASTAGGKGTQYF. CDR3 bases: TGTGCCAGTACGGCAGGGGGTAAGGGGACCCAGTACTTC.

The table lists this clone with a count of one. Being one base from a much bigger clone, this may be a read error. The rearrangement uses TRBV7-8 and TRBJ2-1; D remains ambiguous. Germline-derived CDR1 and CDR2 are SGHVS and FQNEAQ. The CDR3 consists of 14 residues. V lost 1 base and J 5 bases, leaving 9 bases between the germline ends. The CDR3 coding sequence is TGTGCCAGCAGCTTAGGTCTCCGGGACAATGAGCAGTTCTTC. Its translation: CASSLGLRDNEQFF.

This clone was observed a few times. This chain joins TRBV28 and TRBJ1-4; 7 nucleotides line up with TRBD1. CDR1 and CDR2 from the germline V gene are MDHEN and SYDVKM. The trim removed 6 bases at V and 8 bases at J, leaving 12 bases unmatched. The CDR3 runs 15 residues. Here the CDR3 reads CASSRPDRAEEKLFF. CDR3 in DNA: TGTGCCAGCAGCCGCCCAGACAGGGCTGAGGAAAAACTGTTTTTT.

The chain links TRBV28 to TRBJ1-5; D not certain. The germline gives CDR1 MDHEN, CDR2 SYDVKM. There are 15 residues in the CDR3. V gave up 6 bases and J gave up 1 base, with 13 bases separating them. As DNA, the CDR3 is TGTGCCAGCAGCATCATCGGACGGAGCAATCAGCCCCAGCATTTT. Protein sequence: CASSIIGRSNQPQHF.

V is TRBV9 and J is TRBJ2-7; 10 bases agree with TRBD2. CDR1 SGDLS and CDR2 YYNGEE come from the germline V gene. V was clipped by 4 bases and J by 5 bases; unmatched bases: 12. This CDR3 comprises 16 residues. In DNA, the CDR3 is TGTGCCAGCAGCCCAACCCCTAGCGGGAGTCGGAACGAGCAGTACTTC. This codes for CASSPTPSGSRNEQYF.

CDR3 in DNA: TGCGCCAGCAGCACCGGGACAGGGGGTCCGGGCACAGATACGCAGTATTTT. Translation gives CASSTGTGGPGTDTQYF. The chain couples TRBV5-1 to TRBJ2-3, with 11 bases lining up with TRBD1. CDR1 and CDR2 (germline): SGHRS, YFSETQ. With 4 bases clipped from V and 1 base from J, the junction kept 8 bases outside the gene matches. The CDR3 is 17 amino acids. Supplemented by reference TRBV5-1 and TRBJ2-3, the full variable domain reads KAGVTQTPRYLIKTRGQQVTLSCSPISGHRSVSWYQQTPGQGLQFLFEYFSETQRNKGNFPGRFSGRQFSNSRSEMNVSTLELGDSALYLCASSTGTGGPGTDTQYFGPGTRLTVL.

This clone was picked up one time. This may be a read error, as it is one base from a much larger clone. The chain joins TRBV11-2 to TRBJ2-7; no reliable D call. CDR1 is SGHAT and CDR2 is FQNNGV in the germline V gene. This CDR3 is built from 13 residues. The V gene lost 1 base and the J gene lost 2 bases, with 6 bases spanning the gap. The CDR3 region has the DNA TGTGCCAGCAGCTTAGCGCAAACCTACGAGCAGTACTTC. Its protein product is CASSLAQTYEQYF.

This clone was seen ten or more times. Different DNA sequences within this sample yield the same CDR3. The genes are TRBV10-2 and TRBJ2-7, with D perhaps TRBD1 (6 bases). This CDR3 is 12 amino acids long. Trimming pared 6 bases from V and 4 bases from J, leaving 10 bases between. Per the germline V gene, CDR1 is WSHSY and CDR2 is SAAADI. CDR3: CASRAGVYEQYF. The CDR3, as DNA: TGCGCCAGCAGAGCAGGGGTTTACGAGCAGTACTTC.

Only one count was recorded for this clone. The chain links TRBV18 to TRBJ2-3, with TRBD2 identical over 11 bases. V dropped 5 bases and J dropped 6; count of bases not matched to a gene: 7. Germline CDR1 and CDR2: KGHSH and LQKENI. The CDR3 length is 15 residues. The CDR3 loop is CASSVTSGREDTQYF. The CDR3 DNA reads TGTGCCAGCTCAGTCACTAGCGGGAGAGAGGATACGCAGTATTTT. The full variable domain, completed using reference TRBV18 and TRBJ2-3, is NAGVMQNPRHLVRRRGQEARLRCSPMKGHSHVYWYRQLPEEGLKFMVYLQKENIIDESGMPKERFSAEFPKEGPSILRIQQVVRGDSAAYFCASSVTSGREDTQYFGPGTRLTVL.

The chain has TRBV18 and TRBJ2-5; no clear D. Germline V CDR1 and CDR2: KGHSH, LQKENI. Trimming took 4 bases from V and 1 from J, leaving 1 base between them. This CDR3 has 11 amino acids. Here the CDR3 DNA reads TGTGCCAGCTCACGCCAAGAGACCCAGTACTTC. Residues: CASSRQETQYF.

This chain joins TRBV6-5 and TRBJ2-7; no definite D call. The CDR3 contains 13 residues. The germline V and J ends were trimmed by 8 bases and 0 bases, with 11 bases remaining between them. Germline loops: CDR1 MNHEY, CDR2 SVGAGI. CDR3 DNA sequence: TGTGCCAGCTCGATGATGAGCTCCTACGAGCAGTACTTC. Its protein product is CASSMMSSYEQYF.

The rearrangement uses TRBV5-6 and TRBJ2-7, with D tentatively TRBD2 (6 bases). Deletions cut 3 bases from V and 3 bases from J, with 13 bases between. This CDR3 comprises 14 residues. Germline assignment: CDR1 SGHDT and CDR2 YYEEEE. The CDR3 DNA reads TGTGCCAGCAGCTCCACTCGACTAGTCTACGAGCAGTACTTC. Protein product: CASSSTRLVYEQYF.

The chain employs TRBV5-8 and TRBJ2-6, with D possibly TRBD2 on 6 matching bases. The length of the CDR3 is 17 residues. V was shortened by 4 bases and J by 0 bases, with 14 bases between the two germline ends. The V gene's germline CDR1 is SGHTS and CDR2 YDEGEE. The CDR3 region is CASSPRSGSSGANVLTF. DNA of the CDR3: TGTGCCAGCAGCCCCCGGTCCGGGAGCTCTGGGGCCAACGTCCTGACTTTC.

This chain uses TRBV5-6 with TRBJ1-2; TRBD1 matches 8 bases. Germline CDR1 reads SGHDT; CDR2 reads YYEEEE. The junction had 7 bases not matched to a gene; V was cut back by 0 bases and J by 9 bases. The CDR3 contains 14 residues. The CDR3, as DNA: TGTGCCAGCAGCTTGGCCGGGACAGGCGCCAGCTACACCTTC. Its protein product is CASSLAGTGASYTF. Looking up the rest from reference TRBV5-6 and TRBJ1-2 gives the full variable domain: DAGVTQSPTHLIKTRGQQVTLRCSPKSGHDTVSWYQQALGQGPQFIFQYYEEEERQRGNFPDRFSGHQFPNYSSELNVNALLLGDSALYLCASSLAGTGASYTFGSGTRLTVV.

In nucleotides, the CDR3 is TGTGCCAGCAGTGATTCAGGAACCAACGACTATGGCTACACCTTC. As protein: CASSDSGTNDYGYTF. The chain is built from TRBV25-1 and TRBJ1-2; D unclear. CDR3 size: 15 residues. With 3 bases removed from V and 3 bases from J, the gap between germline ends came to 14 bases. Germline V gene lookup returns CDR1 MGHDK and CDR2 SYGVNS.

The rearrangement uses TRBV7-9 and TRBJ1-3; D unclear. Trimming took 11 bases from V and 0 from J, leaving 11 bases between them. CDR1 and CDR2 from the germline V gene are SEHNR and FQNEAQ (reference sequence). This CDR3 contains 13 residues. CDR3 residues: CACEWGSGNTIYF. CDR3 coding DNA: TGTGCCTGCGAGTGGGGCTCTGGAAACACCATATATTTT.

This rearrangement joins TRBV11-2 to TRBJ1-6; possible D gene TRBD1, 6 bases. CDR3 length equals 15 residues. Trimming stripped 5 bases from V and 9 bases from J, with 17 bases between. Looked up from germline, CDR1 is SGHAT and CDR2 is FQNNGV. The CDR3 DNA reads as TGTGCCAGCAGCGCCCCCTTGGGGGCTAGTTCACCCCTCCACTTT. This translates into CASSAPLGASSPLHF.

V is TRBV7-2 and J is TRBJ1-3; unclear D gene. Germline assignment: CDR1 SGHTA and CDR2 FQGNSA. Trimming stripped 8 bases from V and 3 bases from J, with 20 bases between. The length of the CDR3 is 16 residues. CDR3 loop: CASVERAAVGGNTIYF. CDR3 DNA: TGTGCCAGCGTTGAGCGGGCTGCGGTGGGTGGAAACACCATATATTTT.